These 8 T cell receptor beta chains originate from one sample sequenced in a study of blood T cells in healthy people across ages. A J-beta primer mix and a sample-barcoded 5' primer were used in a second PCR of about 6 to 12 cycles. TCRdb redid the calling of the 5' RACE reads with MiXCR, one entry per CDR3 protein. The sample records 590,000 or so distinct CDR3 sequences, roughly 30% being singletons. Sequencing used blood. These receptor sequences come from a woman of 80 years or more in good health.

The chain is built from TRBV12-3 or TRBV12-4 and TRBJ2-7; the D gene is possibly TRBD2 (5 bases). This CDR3 is 15 amino acids long. V was shortened by 5 bases and J by 3 bases, with 17 bases between the two germline ends. CDR3 in amino acids: CASSGGLRVDYEQYF. The CDR3 nucleotides are TGTGCCAGCAGTGGCGGGCTAAGGGTAGACTACGAGCAGTACTTC.

With respect to this clonotype: A much larger clone differs from this one at a single base, so this may be a read error. The J gene is TRBJ1-5, the V gene TRBV4-3, with a possible D match to TRBD1 (5 bases). V lost 1 base and J 6 bases, leaving 16 bases between the germline ends. The CDR3 totals 16 residues. CDR1 and CDR2 from the germline V gene are LGHNA and YSLEER. In nucleotides, the CDR3 is TGCGCCAGCAGCCAAGGTATCGGGGAAAGGGGTCAGCCCCAGCATTTT. Its translation: CASSQGIGERGQPQHF.

This clonotype was detected ten times or more. The V gene is TRBV7-2, the J gene TRBJ2-1; a weak D match, TRBD2 (5 bases). CDR3 length equals 13 residues. V was shortened by 9 bases and J by 0 bases, with 9 bases between the two germline ends. Germline CDR1 and CDR2: SGHTA and FQGNSA. The CDR3 loop is CARGGASYNEQFF. CDR3 sequence (DNA): TGTGCCAGAGGAGGAGCCTCCTACAATGAGCAGTTCTTC.

The chain links TRBV6-1 to TRBJ1-2, with D unclear. CDR1 and CDR2 (germline): MNHNS, SASEGT. This CDR3 region has 10 residues. The ends were cut back, 8 bases at V and 8 bases at J, with 9 bases in the middle. CDR3 bases: TGTGCCAGCCTCCAAGTGGGCTACACCTTC. Its protein is CASLQVGYTF.

This clonotype was seen more than once but under ten times. This clone may be a read error of a much larger clone one base away. The chain employs TRBV20-1 and TRBJ2-7, with TRBD1 matching 8 bases. Germline CDR1 DFQATT, CDR2 SNEGSKA (reference sequence). J lost 4 bases, V lost 3 bases, and 8 bases had no gene match. This CDR3 has 14 residues. The CDR3: CSASRTGTRYEQYF. As DNA, the CDR3 is TGCAGTGCTAGCAGGACAGGGACGAGGTACGAGCAGTACTTC.

This clonotype was counted ten times or more. This chain joins TRBV30 and TRBJ2-5; possibly TRBD1 or TRBD2 for D (6 bases each). This CDR3 comprises 14 residues. CDR1 and CDR2 from the germline V gene are GTSNPN and SVGIG (reference sequence). Trimming cost V 1 base and J 5 bases, with 14 bases left between them. For the CDR3, the DNA is TGTGCCTGGAGTGGCAGGGGCGCGGGGGAGACCCAGTACTTC. As protein: CAWSGRGAGETQYF.

This clonotype has more than one count but fewer than ten. The chain is built from TRBV7-8 and TRBJ1-1; weak D call: TRBD1 (5 bases). The ends were cut back, 5 bases at V and 4 bases at J, with 20 bases in the middle. Germline-derived CDR1 and CDR2 are SGHVS and FQNEAQ. This CDR3 contains 16 residues. As DNA, the CDR3 is TGTGCCAGCAGCCTAAGGCAGGGAAGGATGATCACTGAAGCTTTCTTT. It codes for CASSLRQGRMITEAFF.

This clonotype was seen at least ten times. The V gene is TRBV7-2, the J gene TRBJ2-3; no clear D gene. The length of the CDR3 is 14 residues. Germline CDR1 reads SGHTA; CDR2 reads FQGNSA. The V gene lost 3 bases and the J gene lost 1 base, with 8 bases spanning the gap. The CDR3 here is CASSLSPRTDTQYF. The CDR3 coding sequence is TGTGCCAGCAGCTTGTCTCCCCGCACAGATACGCAGTATTTT.